This is a list of T cell receptor beta chains from one sample in a study of shared clonotypes between healthy human individuals. Clones were read by immunoSEQ multiplex PCR, and TCRdb kept only the in-frame ones, dropping some. The sample lists roughly 2.5 million clones, more than 80% seen once, with about 0.13% in the top ten. The sample comprised naive CD4+ T cells sorted from blood. The receptors stem from a man aged 18-30 years in good health. Each CDR3 is given with its conserved first and last residue. The D gene is left open where the match is weak. Clone size is given for some rows only: seen once, a few or many times, or a class if the clone is expanded.

TRBJ2-6,.,TRBV2,.,CASSGTSGANVLTF,TGTGCCAGCAGTGGGACCTCTGGGGCCAACGTCCTGACTTTC
TRBJ2-7,TRBD1,TRBV4-1,.,CASSRGTGVTYEQYF,TGCGCCAGCAGCCGAGGGACAGGAGTAACCTACGAGCAGTACTTC
TRBJ2-7,.,TRBV2,.,CASSIYEQYF,TGTGCCAGCAGTATATACGAGCAGTACTTC
TRBJ2-1,.,TRBV30,.,CAWSEETQFF,TGTGCCTGGAGTGAGGAGACCCAGTTCTTC
TRBJ2-7,.,TRBV7-9,.,CASSLGNEQYF,TGTGCCAGCAGCTTAGGAAACGAGCAGTACTTC
TRBJ2-7,TRBD2,TRBV6-1,.,CASSEVWTRAGAVYEQYF,TGTGCCAGCAGTGAAGTTTGGACTAGGGCCGGAGCTGTGTACGAGCAGTACTTC
TRBJ2-1,.,TRBV7-9,.,CASSPLGGKHEQFF,TGTGCCAGCAGCCCCCTAGGGGGGAAGCATGAGCAGTTCTTC
TRBJ1-5,.,TRBV5-6,.,CASSLIESFQPQHF,TGTGCCAGCAGCCTTATTGAGAGTTTTCAGCCCCAGCATTTT
TRBJ2-3,TRBD2,TRBV18,.,CASSPRLAGDYDTQYF,TGTGCCAGCTCACCGAGACTAGCGGGGGACTATGATACGCAGTATTTT
TRBJ2-7,.,TRBV5-1,.,CASSSGQLNSYEQYF,TGCGCCAGCAGCTCCGGACAGCTTAACTCCTACGAGCAGTACTTC
TRBJ1-5,TRBD1,TRBV29-1,.,CSVDMAGQDSGNQPQHF,TGCAGCGTTGATATGGCCGGACAGGATAGCGGCAATCAGCCCCAGCATTTT
TRBJ2-1,.,TRBV28,.,CASMEGGLRGEQFF,TGTGCCAGCATGGAGGGGGGCCTCAGAGGTGAGCAGTTCTTC
TRBJ2-5,TRBD1,TRBV11-3,.,CASSTRTGELETQYF,TGTGCCAGCAGCACCAGGACAGGGGAATTGGAGACCCAGTACTTC
TRBJ2-4,.,TRBV11-2,.,CASSFRVAKNIQYF,TGTGCCAGCAGCTTCCGAGTAGCCAAAAACATTCAGTACTTC
TRBJ1-1,.,TRBV7-9,.,CASSLYPGNTEAFF,TGTGCCAGCAGCTTATACCCAGGCAACACTGAAGCTTTCTTT
TRBJ1-3,.,TRBV13,once,CASLDPSGNTIYF,TGTGCCAGCCTCGATCCGTCTGGAAACACCATATATTTT
TRBJ1-3,.,TRBV6-5,.,CASSFDPSASGNTIYF,TGTGCCAGCAGTTTCGATCCGTCGGCCTCTGGAAACACCATATATTTT
TRBJ1-2,.,TRBV19,once,CASSIDRKSGYTF,TGTGCCAGTAGTATAGACAGGAAGAGTGGCTACACCTTC
TRBJ2-1,.,TRBV9,.,CASSVRDEQFF,TGTGCCAGCAGCGTAAGGGATGAGCAGTTCTTC
TRBJ2-2,.,TRBV4-2,.,CASSPSAGLLNTGELFF,TGTGCCAGCAGCCCCTCGGCAGGGTTATTGAACACCGGGGAGCTGTTTTTT
TRBJ1-5,.,TRBV7-3,few,CASSLTDSRDSQPQHF,TGTGCCAGCAGCTTAACCGACAGCAGGGATAGTCAGCCCCAGCATTTT
TRBJ1-2,.,TRBV6-6,.,CASKAKGRIYGYTF,TGTGCCAGCAAGGCCAAGGGGCGTATCTATGGCTACACCTTC
TRBJ1-2,TRBD1,TRBV2,once,CASRRDGTAANYGYTF,TGTGCCAGCAGGAGGGACGGGACAGCCGCTAACTATGGCTACACCTTC
TRBJ1-4,.,TRBV6-5,.,CASSKREMKKLFF,TGTGCCAGCAGCAAAAGAGAAATGAAAAAACTGTTTTTT
TRBJ1-1,.,TRBV28,.,CASSLGGPPREAFF,TGTGCCAGCAGTCTCGGGGGGCCTCCCCGTGAAGCTTTCTTT
TRBJ2-7,.,TRBV5-1,.,CASSPHEQYF,TGCGCCAGCAGCCCCCATGAGCAGTACTTC
TRBJ2-2,.,TRBV5-4,.,CASSPDSRNTGELFF,TGTGCCAGCAGCCCGGACAGTCGGAACACCGGGGAGCTGTTTTTT
TRBJ2-7,TRBD2,TRBV30,.,CAWSVMGLAGSKQYF,TGTGCCTGGAGTGTAATGGGACTAGCGGGATCCAAGCAGTACTTC